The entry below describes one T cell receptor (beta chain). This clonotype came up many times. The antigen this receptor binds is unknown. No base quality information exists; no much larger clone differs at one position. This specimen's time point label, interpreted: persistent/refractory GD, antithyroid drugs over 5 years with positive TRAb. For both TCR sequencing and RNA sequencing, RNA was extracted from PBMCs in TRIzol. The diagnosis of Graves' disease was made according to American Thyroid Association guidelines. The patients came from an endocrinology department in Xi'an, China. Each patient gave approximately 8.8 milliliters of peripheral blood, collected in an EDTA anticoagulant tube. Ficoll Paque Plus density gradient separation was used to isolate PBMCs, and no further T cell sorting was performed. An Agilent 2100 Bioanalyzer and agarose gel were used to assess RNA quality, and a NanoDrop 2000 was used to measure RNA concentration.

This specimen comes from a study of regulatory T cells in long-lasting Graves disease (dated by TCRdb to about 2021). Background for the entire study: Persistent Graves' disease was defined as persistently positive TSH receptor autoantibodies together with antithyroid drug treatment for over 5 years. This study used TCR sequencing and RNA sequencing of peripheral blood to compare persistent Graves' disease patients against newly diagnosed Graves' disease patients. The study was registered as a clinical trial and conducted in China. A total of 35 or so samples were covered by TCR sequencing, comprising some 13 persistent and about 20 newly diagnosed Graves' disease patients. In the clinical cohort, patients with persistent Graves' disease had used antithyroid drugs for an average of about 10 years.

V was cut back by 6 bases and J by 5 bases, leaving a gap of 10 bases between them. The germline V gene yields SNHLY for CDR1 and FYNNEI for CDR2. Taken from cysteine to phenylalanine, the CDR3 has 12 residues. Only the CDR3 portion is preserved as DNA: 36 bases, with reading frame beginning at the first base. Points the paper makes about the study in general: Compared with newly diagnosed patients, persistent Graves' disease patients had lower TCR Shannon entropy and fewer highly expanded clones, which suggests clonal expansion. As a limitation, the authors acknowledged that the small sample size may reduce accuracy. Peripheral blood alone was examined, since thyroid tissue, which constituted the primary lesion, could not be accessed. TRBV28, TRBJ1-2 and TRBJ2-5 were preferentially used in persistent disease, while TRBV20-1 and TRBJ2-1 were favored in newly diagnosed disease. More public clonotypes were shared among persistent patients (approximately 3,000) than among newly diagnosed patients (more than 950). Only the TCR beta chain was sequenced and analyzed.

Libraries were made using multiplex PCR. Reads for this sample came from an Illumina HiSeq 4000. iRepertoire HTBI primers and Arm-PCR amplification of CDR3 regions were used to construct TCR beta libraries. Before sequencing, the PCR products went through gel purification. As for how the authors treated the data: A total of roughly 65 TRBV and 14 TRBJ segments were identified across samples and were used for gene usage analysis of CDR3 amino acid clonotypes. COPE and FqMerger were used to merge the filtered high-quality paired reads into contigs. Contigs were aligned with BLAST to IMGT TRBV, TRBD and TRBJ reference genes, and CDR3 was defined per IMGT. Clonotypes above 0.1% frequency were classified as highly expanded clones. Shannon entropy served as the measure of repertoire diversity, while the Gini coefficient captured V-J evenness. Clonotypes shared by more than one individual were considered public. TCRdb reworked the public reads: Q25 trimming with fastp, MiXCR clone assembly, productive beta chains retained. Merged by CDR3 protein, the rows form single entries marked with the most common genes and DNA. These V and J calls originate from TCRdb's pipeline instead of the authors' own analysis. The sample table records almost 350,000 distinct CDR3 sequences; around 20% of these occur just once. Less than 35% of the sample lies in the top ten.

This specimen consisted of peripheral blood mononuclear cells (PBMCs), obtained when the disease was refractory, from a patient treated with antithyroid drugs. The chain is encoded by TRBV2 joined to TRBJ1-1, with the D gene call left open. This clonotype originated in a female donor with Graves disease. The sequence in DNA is TGTGCCAGCAGCCCTGGGCGGACTGAAGCTTTCTTT. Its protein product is CASSPGRTEAFF.